Detailed here is one T cell receptor beta chain. Data came from immunoSEQ multiplex PCR; TCRdb stores just in-frame clones and leaves some out. The table shows about 220,000 clones, with 85% to 90% occurring only once. This specimen belongs to a study of blood T cell repertoires in COVID-19. Whole-study context: Donors in the United States, Italy and Spain gave samples during acute or convalescent COVID-19.

The TCR was taken from a woman aged 50 to 60 with acute COVID-19. Sequenced sample: PBMCs or T cells enriched from blood (not recorded which).

DNA of the CDR3: TGTGCCAGCAGTTTAACCCCCGGGGAGACCCAGTACTTC. Protein product: CASSLTPGETQYF. The rearrangement uses TRBV27 and TRBJ2-5; D not certain. V lost 2 bases and J lost 5, with 9 bases in between. Germline values: CDR1 MNHEY, CDR2 SMNVEV (reference sequence). CDR3 length equals 13 residues.